These 10 T cell receptor beta chains were all obtained from the same sample, sequenced in a study of cytomegalovirus exposure and HLA in healthy donors. The PCR ran on 60 Vbeta and 13 Jbeta primers. Sequencing used immunoSEQ multiplex PCR; TCRdb keeps in-frame clones, though not all of them. The repertoire consists of some 84,000 clones, with over 75% occurring once and the leading ten covering 2.5%. Specimen: PBMCs. The receptors originated from a male donor in good health and CMV-seropositive.

The J gene is TRBJ2-5, the V gene TRBV19; 16 nucleotides line up with TRBD2. The CDR3 loop spans 15 amino acids. The V gene's germline CDR1 is LNHDA and CDR2 SQIVND (reference sequence). V dropped 9 bases and J dropped 1; count of bases not matched to a gene: 2. CDR3 nucleotide sequence: TGTGCCAGCGGGACTAGCGGGAGGGGCCAAGAGACCCAGTACTTC. Its translation is CASGTSGRGQETQYF.

The chain uses TRBV7-3 and TRBJ2-2; D is ambiguous. The CDR3 length is 12 residues. Trimming removed 4 bases at V and 3 bases at J, with 3 bases between. CDR1 is SGHTA and CDR2 is FQGTGA in the germline V gene. As DNA, the CDR3 is TGTGCCAGCAGCTCGGACACCGGGGAGCTGTTTTTT. Its protein is CASSSDTGELFF.

The chain uses TRBV6-5 and TRBJ2-1; 7 nucleotides agree with TRBD2. CDR1 is MNHEY, CDR2 SVGAGI, per germline. The V segment lost 1 base and the J segment 5 bases; nucleotides outside the gene matches: 5. This CDR3 spans 15 amino acids. CDR3 sequence reads: CASSYLPSGDNEQFF. CDR3 DNA: TGTGCCAGCAGTTACTTGCCTAGCGGCGACAATGAGCAGTTCTTC.

The chain is built from TRBV6-4 and TRBJ2-3, with D maybe TRBD2 (7 bases). Germline V lookup: CDR1 MRHNA, CDR2 SNTAGT. Trimming removed 6 bases from V and 2 bases from J, with 15 bases in between. The length of the CDR3 is 15 residues. DNA for the CDR3: TGTGCCAGCAGCCTACAGGGAGGGACCACAGATACGCAGTATTTT. Its translation: CASSLQGGTTDTQYF.

The chain links TRBV7-9 to TRBJ2-2; 9 bases align to TRBD2. Unmatched junction bases numbered 7, after V lost 4 bases and J lost 4 bases. Germline V gene sequence: CDR1 SEHNR, CDR2 FQNEAQ (reference sequence). The CDR3 runs to 16 residues. CDR3 amino acids: CASSYNSGSGTGELFF. As DNA, the CDR3 is TGTGCCAGCAGCTACAATAGCGGGAGTGGCACCGGGGAGCTGTTTTTT.

In its sample, this clone was seen once. The chain links TRBV9 to TRBJ2-7; 8 bases agree with TRBD2. With V trimmed by 0 bases and J by 0 bases, 5 bases remained unmatched. From germline, CDR1 is SGDLS and CDR2 YYNGEE. The CDR3 contains 16 residues. The CDR3 region has the DNA TGTGCCAGCAGCGTAGGGGCCCTAGCGGGCTCCTACGAGCAGTACTTC. This translates into CASSVGALAGSYEQYF.

The rearrangement uses TRBV9 and TRBJ1-4, with D maybe TRBD1 (5 bases). CDR3 length: 16 amino acids. Germline values: CDR1 SGDLS, CDR2 YYNGEE. Trimming cost V 4 bases and J 7 bases, with 20 bases left between them. The CDR3: CASSPLPAGEGEKLFF. The DNA of the CDR3 is TGTGCCAGCAGCCCCCTCCCCGCGGGGGAAGGTGAAAAACTGTTTTTT.

This clone was seen more than once but under ten times. This chain's CDR3 is CASSPLSYEQYF. As DNA, the CDR3 is TGTGCCAGCAGCCCCCTTTCCTACGAGCAGTACTTC. This chain joins TRBV7-2 and TRBJ2-7; D is unclear. The ends were cut back, 5 bases at V and 1 base at J, with 6 bases in the middle. The CDR3 has 12 residues. The germline V gene encodes CDR1 SGHTA and CDR2 FQGNSA.

The chain carries TRBV5-1 and TRBJ2-5; unclear D gene. This CDR3 has 13 residues. Germline V gene lookup returns CDR1 SGHRS and CDR2 YFSETQ. V was clipped by 2 bases and J by 4 bases, with 9 bases between them. The CDR3 is CASSFSILETQYF. CDR3 bases: TGCGCCAGCAGCTTTAGCATCTTAGAGACCCAGTACTTC.

This rearrangement joins TRBV5-4 to TRBJ2-7; 10 nucleotides agree with TRBD2. This CDR3 contains 14 residues. Trimming at V came to 5 bases and at J to 5 bases, leaving 7 bases not matched to a gene. Germline V gene sequence: CDR1 SGHNT, CDR2 YYREEE (reference sequence). This chain's CDR3 is CASSPAGGPNEQYF. The CDR3 DNA sequence: TGTGCCAGCAGTCCAGCGGGAGGGCCGAACGAGCAGTACTTC.